The T cell receptor (beta chain) under discussion was sequenced for a study of T cell changes during pregnancy in multiple sclerosis. Trimming took 5 bases from V and 5 from J, leaving 15 bases between them. The CDR3 length is 15 residues. Germline V CDR1 and CDR2: KGHSH, LQKENI. The method was immunoSEQ multiplex PCR; TCRdb's version includes in-frame clones alone and lacks a portion of them. The sample lists 69,000 or so clones; roughly 90% were seen once. This clone was picked up a small number of times. V gene TRBV18 combines with J gene TRBJ2-2, with a tentative D call TRBD1 (5 bases). Sequencing was performed on peripheral blood, taken in the third trimester of pregnancy. This TCR was recovered from a female donor with multiple sclerosis, enrolled in a pregnancy study. Here the CDR3 DNA reads TGTGCCAGCTCATCCCGACAGTTAGAGACCGGGGAGCTGTTTTTT. Amino acid sequence: CASSSRQLETGELFF.